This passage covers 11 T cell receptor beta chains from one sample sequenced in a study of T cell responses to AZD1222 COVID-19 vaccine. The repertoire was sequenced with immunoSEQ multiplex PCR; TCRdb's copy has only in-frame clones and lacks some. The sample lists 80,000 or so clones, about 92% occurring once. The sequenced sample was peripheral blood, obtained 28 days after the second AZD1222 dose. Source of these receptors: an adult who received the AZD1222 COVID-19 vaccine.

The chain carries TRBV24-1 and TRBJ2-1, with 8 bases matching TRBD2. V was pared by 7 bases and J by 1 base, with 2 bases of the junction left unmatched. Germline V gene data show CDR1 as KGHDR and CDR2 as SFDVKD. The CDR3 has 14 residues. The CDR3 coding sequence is TGTGCCACCAGGGGCGGGAGGTCCTACAATGAGCAGTTCTTC. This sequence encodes CATRGGRSYNEQFF.

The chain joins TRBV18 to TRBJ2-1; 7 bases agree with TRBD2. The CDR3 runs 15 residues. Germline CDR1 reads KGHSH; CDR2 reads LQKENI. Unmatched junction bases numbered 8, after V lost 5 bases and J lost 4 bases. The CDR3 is CASSETSEGYNEQFF. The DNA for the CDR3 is TGTGCCAGCTCAGAAACTAGCGAGGGTTACAATGAGCAGTTCTTC.

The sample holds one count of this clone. The CDR3 region is CASTPAGQPQHF. Here the CDR3 DNA reads TGTGCCAGTACTCCAGCGGGACAGCCCCAGCATTTT. The chain joins TRBV19 to TRBJ1-5, with unresolved D. V was cut by 7 bases and J by 7 bases, with 11 bases left in between. The germline gives CDR1 LNHDA, CDR2 SQIVND (reference sequence). CDR3 length: 12 amino acids. The full variable domain, its missing parts supplied by reference TRBV19 and TRBJ1-5, is DGGITQSPKYLFRKEGQNVTLSCEQNLNHDAMYWYRQDPGQGLRLIYYSQIVNDFQKGDIAEGYSVSREKKESFPLTVTSAQKNPTAFYLCASTPAGQPQHFGDGTRLSIL.

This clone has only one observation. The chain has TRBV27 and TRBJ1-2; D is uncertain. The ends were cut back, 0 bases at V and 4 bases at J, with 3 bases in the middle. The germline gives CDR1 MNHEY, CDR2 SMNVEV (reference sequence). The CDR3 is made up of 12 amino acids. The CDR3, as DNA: TGTGCCAGCAGTTTATCCCGCTATGGCTACACCTTC. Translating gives CASSLSRYGYTF.

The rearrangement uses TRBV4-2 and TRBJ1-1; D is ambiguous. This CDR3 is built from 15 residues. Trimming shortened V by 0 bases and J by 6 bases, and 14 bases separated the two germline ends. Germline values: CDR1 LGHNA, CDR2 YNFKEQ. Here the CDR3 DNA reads TGTGCCAGCAGCCAAGACCTCGCATCTCATCCTGAAGCTTTCTTT. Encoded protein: CASSQDLASHPEAFF.

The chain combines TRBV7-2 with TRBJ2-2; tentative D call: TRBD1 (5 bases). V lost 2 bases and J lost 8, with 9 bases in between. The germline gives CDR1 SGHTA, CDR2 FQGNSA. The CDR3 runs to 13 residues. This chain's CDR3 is CASSLLQGGELFF. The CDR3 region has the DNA TGTGCCAGCAGCTTACTGCAGGGTGGGGAGCTGTTTTTT.

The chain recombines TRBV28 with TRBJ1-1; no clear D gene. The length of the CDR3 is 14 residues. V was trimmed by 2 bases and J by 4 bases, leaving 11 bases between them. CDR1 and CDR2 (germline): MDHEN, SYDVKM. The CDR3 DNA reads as TGTGCCAGCAGTTTAGTCCATCTAGGCACTGAAGCTTTCTTT. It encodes CASSLVHLGTEAFF.

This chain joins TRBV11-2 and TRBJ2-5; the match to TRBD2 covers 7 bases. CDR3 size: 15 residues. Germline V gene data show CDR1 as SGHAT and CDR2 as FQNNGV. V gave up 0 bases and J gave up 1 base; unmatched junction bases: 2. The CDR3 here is CASSLDGTIQETQYF. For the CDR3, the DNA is TGTGCCAGCAGCTTAGACGGGACTATCCAAGAGACCCAGTACTTC.

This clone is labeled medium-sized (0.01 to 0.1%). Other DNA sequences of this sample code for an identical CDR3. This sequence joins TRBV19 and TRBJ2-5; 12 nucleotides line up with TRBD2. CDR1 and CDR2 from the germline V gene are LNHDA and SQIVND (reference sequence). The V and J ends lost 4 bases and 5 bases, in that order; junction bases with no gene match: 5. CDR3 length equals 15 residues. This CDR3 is CASSTTSGSLETQYF. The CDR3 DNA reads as TGTGCCAGTAGTACGACTAGCGGGAGCTTGGAGACCCAGTACTTC.

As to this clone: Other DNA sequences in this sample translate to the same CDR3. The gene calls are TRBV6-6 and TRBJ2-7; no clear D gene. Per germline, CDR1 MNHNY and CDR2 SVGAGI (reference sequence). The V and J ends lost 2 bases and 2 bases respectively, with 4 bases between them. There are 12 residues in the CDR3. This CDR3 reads CASSYATYEQYF. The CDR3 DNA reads TGTGCCAGCAGTTACGCTACCTACGAGCAGTACTTC.

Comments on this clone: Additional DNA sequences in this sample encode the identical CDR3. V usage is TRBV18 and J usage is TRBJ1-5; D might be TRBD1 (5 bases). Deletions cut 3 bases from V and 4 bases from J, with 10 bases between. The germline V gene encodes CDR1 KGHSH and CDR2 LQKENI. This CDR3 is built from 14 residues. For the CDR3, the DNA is TGTGCCAGCTCACCCGGGGGAGGGAATCAGCCCCAGCATTTT. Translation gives CASSPGGGNQPQHF.